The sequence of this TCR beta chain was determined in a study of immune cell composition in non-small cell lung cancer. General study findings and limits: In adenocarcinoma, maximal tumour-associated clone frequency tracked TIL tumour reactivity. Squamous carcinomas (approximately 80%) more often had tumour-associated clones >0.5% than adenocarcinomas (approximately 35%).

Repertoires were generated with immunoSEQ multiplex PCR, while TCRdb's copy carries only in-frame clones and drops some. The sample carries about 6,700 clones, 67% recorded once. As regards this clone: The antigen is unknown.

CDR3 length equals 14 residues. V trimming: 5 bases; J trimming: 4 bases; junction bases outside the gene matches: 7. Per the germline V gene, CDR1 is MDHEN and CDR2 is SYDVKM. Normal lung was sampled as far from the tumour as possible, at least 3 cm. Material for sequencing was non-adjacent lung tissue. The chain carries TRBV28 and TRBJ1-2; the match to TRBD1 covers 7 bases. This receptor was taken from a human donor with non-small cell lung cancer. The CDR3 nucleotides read TGTGCCAGCAGTCCCCCGGGGGACAGCTATGGCTACACCTTC. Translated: CASSPPGDSYGYTF.